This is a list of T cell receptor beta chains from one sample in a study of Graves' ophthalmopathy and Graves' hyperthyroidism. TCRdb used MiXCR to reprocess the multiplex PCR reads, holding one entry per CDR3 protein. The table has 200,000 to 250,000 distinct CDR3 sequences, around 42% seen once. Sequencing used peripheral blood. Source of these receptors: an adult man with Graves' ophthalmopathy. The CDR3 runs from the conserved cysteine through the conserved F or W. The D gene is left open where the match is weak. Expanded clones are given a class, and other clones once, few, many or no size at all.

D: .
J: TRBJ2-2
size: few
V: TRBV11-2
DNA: TGTGCCAGCAGCTCGCAGGGTCTCTCCGGGGAGCTGTTTTTT
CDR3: CASSSQGLSGELFF

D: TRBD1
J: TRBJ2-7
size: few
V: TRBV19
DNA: TGTGCCAGTAGTATAGGAGACCGGGACAGGGTGTACGAGCAGTACTTC
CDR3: CASSIGDRDRVYEQYF

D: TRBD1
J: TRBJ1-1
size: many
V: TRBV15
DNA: TGTGCCACCAGCAGAGATCCAGGACAGGCTGGTGAAGCTTTCTTT
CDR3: CATSRDPGQAGEAFF

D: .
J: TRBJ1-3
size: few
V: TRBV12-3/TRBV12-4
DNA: TGTGCCAGCAGTGAATCCCCGGCGGCTAATACCATATATTTT
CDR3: CASSESPAANTIYF

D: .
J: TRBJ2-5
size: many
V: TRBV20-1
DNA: TGCAGTTCCCCGGGAGCAGGGCCCCGGGAGACCCAGTACTTC
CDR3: CSSPGAGPRETQYF

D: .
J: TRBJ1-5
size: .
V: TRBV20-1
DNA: TGCAGTGCTAGAGATCTGGACGATGGAGGGATTCGGGATCAGCCCCAGCATTTT
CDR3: CSARDLDDGGIRDQPQHF

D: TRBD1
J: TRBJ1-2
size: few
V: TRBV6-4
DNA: TGTGCCAGCAGTCCCACCCCGACAGGGGACTATGGCTACACCTTC
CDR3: CASSPTPTGDYGYTF

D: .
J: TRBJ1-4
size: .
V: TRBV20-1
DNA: TGCAGTGCTCCGTCGATCAGGGGAAGCGAAAAACTGTTTTTT
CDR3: CSAPSIRGSEKLFF

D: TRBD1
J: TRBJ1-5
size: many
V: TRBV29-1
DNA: TGCAGCCCATCCCAGGACAGGGGGCCGAACTCCAATCAGCCCCAGCATTTT
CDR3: CSPSQDRGPNSNQPQHF

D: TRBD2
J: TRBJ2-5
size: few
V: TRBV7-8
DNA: TGTGCCAGCAGCTTAGCGGGACTAGCGGGGAAAGAGACCCAGTACTTC
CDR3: CASSLAGLAGKETQYF

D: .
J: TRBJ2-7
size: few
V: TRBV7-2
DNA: TGTGCCAGCAGCTTAGGGTCCTCAGGGAGCTACGAGCAGTACTTC
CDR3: CASSLGSSGSYEQYF

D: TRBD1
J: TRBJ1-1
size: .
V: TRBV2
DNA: TGTGCCAGCAGTCGCCGGGACAGGCTAAACACTGAAGCTTTCTTT
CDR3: CASSRRDRLNTEAFF

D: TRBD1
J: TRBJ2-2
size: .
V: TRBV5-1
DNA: TGCGCCAGCAGCTTGGCGGGACAGGGGGCGCACGGGGAGCTGTTTTTT
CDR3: CASSLAGQGAHGELFF

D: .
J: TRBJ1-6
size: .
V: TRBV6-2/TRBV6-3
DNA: TGTGCCAGCACCCCATGGCGGGACGGCGGGAATTCACCCCTCCACTTT
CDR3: CASTPWRDGGNSPLHF

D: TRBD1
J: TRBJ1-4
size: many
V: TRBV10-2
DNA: TGCGCCACCGGACAGGGAGAGCGAGAAAAACTGTTTTTT
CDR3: CATGQGEREKLFF

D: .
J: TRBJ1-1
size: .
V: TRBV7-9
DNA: TGTGCCAGCAGCTTGGGGAGTCCGACTGAAGCTTTCTTT
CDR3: CASSLGSPTEAFF

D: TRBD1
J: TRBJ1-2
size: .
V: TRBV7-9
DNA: TGTGCCAGCAGCTTAGAGGGACAGGCGGTCTATGGCTACACCTTC
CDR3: CASSLEGQAVYGYTF

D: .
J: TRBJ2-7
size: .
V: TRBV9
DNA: TGTGCCAGCAGCCAAGGAACCGGGACCCGCTACGAGCAGTACTTC
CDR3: CASSQGTGTRYEQYF

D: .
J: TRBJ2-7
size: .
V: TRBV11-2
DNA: TGTGCCAGCAGCAAGGACAGCCATAAAACCTACGAGCAGTACTTC
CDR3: CASSKDSHKTYEQYF

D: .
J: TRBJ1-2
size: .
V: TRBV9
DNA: TGTGCCAGCAGCTTAGAACGGTCTTCTAACTATGGCTACACCTTC
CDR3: CASSLERSSNYGYTF

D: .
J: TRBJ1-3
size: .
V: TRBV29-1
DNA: TGCAGCGTTGAAGCGAGGCGAGGCGGAGGTGGAAACACCATATATTTT
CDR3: CSVEARRGGGGNTIYF

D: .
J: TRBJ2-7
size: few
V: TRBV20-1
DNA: TGCAGTGCTAGAGATCATTACGAGCAGTACTTC
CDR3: CSARDHYEQYF

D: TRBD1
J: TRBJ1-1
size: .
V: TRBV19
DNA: TGTGCCAGTAACCAAAACCGGGACAGGTATGAAGCTTTCTTT
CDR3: CASNQNRDRYEAFF

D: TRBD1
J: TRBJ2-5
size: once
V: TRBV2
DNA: TGTGCCAGCAGGTGGGACAGGGCGTCGGAGACCCAGTACTTC
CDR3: CASRWDRASETQYF

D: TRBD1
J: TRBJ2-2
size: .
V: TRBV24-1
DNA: TGTGCCACCACGCAGGACAGGGCGGGAACCGGGGAGCTGTTTTTT
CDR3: CATTQDRAGTGELFF

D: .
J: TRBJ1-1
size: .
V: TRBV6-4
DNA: TGTGCCAGCAGCACAGGGTCGGCCACTGAAGCTTTCTTT
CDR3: CASSTGSATEAFF

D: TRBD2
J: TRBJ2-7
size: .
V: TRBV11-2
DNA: TGTGCCAGCAGCACTCTAGCGGGGTATTACGAGCAGTACTTC
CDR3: CASSTLAGYYEQYF

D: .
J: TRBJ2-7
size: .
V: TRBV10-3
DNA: TGTGCCAGCAGAAAATATCGGACCGGGGAAGAGCAGTACTTC
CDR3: CASRKYRTGEEQYF

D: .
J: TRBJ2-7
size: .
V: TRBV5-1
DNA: TGCGCCAGCAGCCGAAGGGACGGCTACGAGCAGTACTTC
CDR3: CASSRRDGYEQYF

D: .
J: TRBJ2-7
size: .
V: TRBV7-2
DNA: TGTGCCAGCAGTTTGAGGACAACCTACGAGCAGTACTTC
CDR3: CASSLRTTYEQYF

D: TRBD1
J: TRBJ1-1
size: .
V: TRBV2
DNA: TGTGCCAGCGGGGACAGGGCCGAGAACACTGAAGCTTTCTTT
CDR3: CASGDRAENTEAFF

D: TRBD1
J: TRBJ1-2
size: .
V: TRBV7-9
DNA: TGTGCCAGCAGCTTAGACCACGGGACAGGGGCCGGCTACACCTTC
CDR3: CASSLDHGTGAGYTF

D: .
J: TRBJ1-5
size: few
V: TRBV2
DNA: TGTGCCAGCAGATTGAATCAGCCCCAGCATTTT
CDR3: CASRLNQPQHF

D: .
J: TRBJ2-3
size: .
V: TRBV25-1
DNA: TGTGCCAGCAGACGACACCGGGTCATGAGCACAGATACGCAGTATTTT
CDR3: CASRRHRVMSTDTQYF